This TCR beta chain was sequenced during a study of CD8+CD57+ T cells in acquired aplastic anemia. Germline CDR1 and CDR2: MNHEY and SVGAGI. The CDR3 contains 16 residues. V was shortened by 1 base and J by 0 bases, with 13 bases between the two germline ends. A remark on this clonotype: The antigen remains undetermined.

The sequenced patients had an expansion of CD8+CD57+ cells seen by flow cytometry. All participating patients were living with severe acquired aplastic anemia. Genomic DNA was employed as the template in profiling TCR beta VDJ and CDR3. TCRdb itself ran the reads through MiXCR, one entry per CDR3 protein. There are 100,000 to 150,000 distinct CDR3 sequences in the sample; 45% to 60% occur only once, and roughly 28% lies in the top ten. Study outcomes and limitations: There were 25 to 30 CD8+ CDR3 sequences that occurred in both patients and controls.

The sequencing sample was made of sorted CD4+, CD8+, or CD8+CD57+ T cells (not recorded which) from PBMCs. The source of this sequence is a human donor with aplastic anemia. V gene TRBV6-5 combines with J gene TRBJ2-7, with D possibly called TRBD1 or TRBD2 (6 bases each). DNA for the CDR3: TGTGCCAGCAGTTACTTGGGGACGGGGGCCTCCTACGAGCAGTACTTC. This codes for CASSYLGTGASYEQYF.